Presented here are 24 T cell receptor beta chains from one specimen sequenced in a study of cytomegalovirus exposure and HLA in healthy donors. The PCR contained 60 Vbeta and 13 Jbeta primers. The table came from immunoSEQ multiplex PCR; TCRdb's copy has only in-frame clones and leaves some out. Among 100,000 to 150,000 clones listed, 70% to 85% were seen once. The sequenced material came from PBMCs. The receptors stem from a woman aged 60-70 years in good health and CMV-seropositive.

J is TRBJ2-1 and V is TRBV19; D may be TRBD1 (6 bases). Trimming took 6 bases from V and 1 from J, leaving 16 bases between them. The germline V gene encodes CDR1 LNHDA and CDR2 SQIVND (reference sequence). CDR3 length: 16 amino acids. CDR3 in DNA: TGTGCCAGTAGCCCCTTCGAGGGGGTGTCCTACAATGAGCAGTTCTTC. This codes for CASSPFEGVSYNEQFF.

The chain recombines TRBV7-7 with TRBJ2-1, with a possible D match to TRBD1 (6 bases). The CDR3 spans 12 residues. Germline assignment: CDR1 SSHAT and CDR2 FNYEAQ (reference sequence). Trimming stripped 2 bases from V and 9 bases from J, with 8 bases between. The CDR3 is CASSLKQGEQFF. The CDR3 region has the DNA TGTGCCAGCAGCTTAAAACAGGGTGAGCAGTTCTTC.

The chain has TRBV21-1 and TRBJ1-6. TRBV21-1 is given as a pseudogene. This CDR3 is built from 14 residues. The DNA of the CDR3 is TGTGCCAGCAGCAAACGGGGGTGCAATTCACCCCTCCACTTT. Amino acid sequence: CASSKRGCNSPLHF.

This chain joins TRBV7-9 and TRBJ1-1, with no clear D. V was cut by 5 bases and J by 7 bases, with 17 bases left in between. This CDR3 contains 14 residues. The V gene's germline CDR1 is SEHNR and CDR2 FQNEAQ (reference sequence). The CDR3 here is CASSTAGLTFEAFF. CDR3 bases: TGTGCCAGCAGCACGGCGGGCCTTACGTTTGAAGCTTTCTTT.

The rearrangement joins TRBV6-4 to TRBJ1-3; D remains ambiguous. Between the trimmed V and J ends, which lost 6 bases and 8 bases, there was a span of 14 bases. Germline CDR1 is MRHNA and CDR2 is SNTAGT. The CDR3 covers 13 residues. Here the CDR3 DNA reads TGTGCCAGCAGAGCGAACGCCGGAGACACCATATATTTT. This translates into CASRANAGDTIYF.

This clone has just a few counts. The CDR3 protein is CASSSKGQGSQYF. The CDR3 nucleotides read TGTGCCAGCAGCTCCAAGGGACAGGGGTCGCAGTATTTT. The V and J genes are TRBV7-2 and TRBJ2-3; TRBD1 matches 10 bases. Germline CDR1 is SGHTA and CDR2 is FQGNSA. J gave up 10 bases and V 4 bases, and 5 bases lay outside the gene matches. This CDR3 comprises 13 residues. The whole variable domain, filled in from reference TRBV7-2 and TRBJ2-3, reads GAGVSQSPSNKVTEKGKDVELRCDPISGHTALYWYRQSLGQGLEFLIYFQGNSAPDKSGLPSDRFSAERTGGSVSTLTIQRTQQEDSAVYLCASSSKGQGSQYFGPGTRLTVL.

In this sample, this clone turned up once. The genes are TRBV10-3 and TRBJ1-4; a weak D match, TRBD1 (6 bases). The CDR3 covers 15 residues. Between the trimmed V and J ends, which lost 0 bases and 12 bases, there was a span of 17 bases. Germline CDR1 reads ENHRY; CDR2 reads SYGVKD. In nucleotides, the CDR3 is TGTGCCATCAGTGAGTCGACAGGTACTATGAAAGAACTGTTTTTT. It yields the protein CAISESTGTMKELFF.

The chain couples TRBV29-1 to TRBJ1-1, with TRBD1 matching 8 bases. Germline-derived CDR1 and CDR2 are SQVTM and ANQGSEA. V shed 6 bases and J 0 bases; nucleotides not matched to a gene: 3. This CDR3 is 13 amino acids long. CDR3 sequence (DNA): TGCAGCGTCCGGACAGGGATGAACACTGAAGCTTTCTTT. Translating gives CSVRTGMNTEAFF.

Only one count was recorded for this clone. The chain employs TRBV28 and TRBJ2-7, with TRBD2 matching over 15 bases. Germline CDR1 and CDR2: MDHEN and SYDVKM. This CDR3 has 18 residues. V shed 8 bases, J shed 3 bases, and the junction held 14 bases outside the gene matches. CDR3 protein: CASVPGLAGGPSDYEQYF. CDR3 coding DNA: TGTGCCAGCGTCCCTGGACTAGCGGGGGGGCCTTCAGACTACGAGCAGTACTTC.

This clone occurred a few times. The V call is TRBV7-2, the J call TRBJ2-7, with 7 bases fitting TRBD1. CDR1 is SGHTA and CDR2 is FQGNSA in the germline V gene. The CDR3 extends over 16 amino acids. Trimming at V came to 5 bases and at J to 3 bases, leaving 13 bases not matched to a gene. The CDR3 DNA is TGTGCCAGCAGCGGAGGTGGGACAGAGACTCGCTACGAGCAGTACTTC. Residues: CASSGGGTETRYEQYF.

There are a few counts of this clone. This chain links TRBV20-1 with TRBJ1-1; TRBD1 might be the D (5 bases). This CDR3 has 11 residues. V lost 1 base and J lost 7, with 7 bases in between. CDR1 and CDR2 from the germline V gene are DFQATT and SNEGSKA (reference sequence). The CDR3 DNA reads as TGCAGTGCTAGAGCAGACAGTGAAGCTTTCTTT. It yields the protein CSARADSEAFF.

This chain joins TRBV9 and TRBJ2-7; D might be TRBD1 (6 bases). Trimming took off 0 bases at V and 1 base at J, with 14 bases between the two ends. The CDR3 runs to 16 residues. Germline-derived CDR1 and CDR2 are SGDLS and YYNGEE. The CDR3 protein is CASSVEGRGPSYEQYF. CDR3 bases: TGTGCCAGCAGCGTAGAGGGCAGGGGTCCTTCCTACGAGCAGTACTTC. Full variable domain (remainder filled in from reference TRBV9 and TRBJ2-7): DSGVTQTPKHLITATGQRVTLRCSPRSGDLSVYWYQQSLDQGLQFLIQYYNGEERAKGNILERFSAQQFPDLHSELNLSSLELGDSALYFCASSVEGRGPSYEQYFGPGTRLTVT.

This clone was detected only once. The CDR3 sequence: CASSPRDFNGEQFF. CDR3 DNA sequence: TGTGCCAGCAGCCCACGGGACTTCAATGGTGAGCAGTTCTTC. The chain joins TRBV7-3 to TRBJ2-1; D is possibly TRBD2 (6 bases). This CDR3 has 14 residues. The germline V gene has CDR1 SGHTA and CDR2 FQGTGA. V lost 5 bases and J lost 9, with 17 bases in between.

The rearrangement links TRBV2 to TRBJ2-3; 8 bases are shared with TRBD2. The trim removed 6 bases at V and 3 bases at J, leaving 17 bases unmatched. CDR3 length: 18 residues. Germline V gene data show CDR1 as SNHLY and CDR2 as FYNNEI. The CDR3 DNA is TGTGCCAGCAGAGCGGGACTAACCGGGGGGGCTAGGACAGATACGCAGTATTTT. As protein: CASRAGLTGGARTDTQYF. The full variable domain, completed using reference TRBV2 and TRBJ2-3, is EPEVTQTPSHQVTQMGQEVILRCVPISNHLYFYWYRQILGQKVEFLVSFYNNEISEKSEIFDDQFSVERPDGSNFTLKIRSTKLEDSAMYFCASRAGLTGGARTDTQYFGPGTRLTVL.

This clone has more than one count but fewer than ten. V gene TRBV6-1 combines with J gene TRBJ2-1; D possibly corresponds to TRBD1 (6 bases). Trimming left V 10 bases short and J 4 bases short, with 20 bases between. The CDR3 loop spans 15 amino acids. The germline V gene has CDR1 MNHNS and CDR2 SASEGT. DNA for the CDR3: TGTGCCACCATTAGGGACACCCTACTTTACAATGAGCAGTTCTTC. Translated: CATIRDTLLYNEQFF.

This clone appeared once. The chain has TRBV25-1 and TRBJ1-3; no firm D call. The V and J ends lost 0 bases and 3 bases respectively, with 9 bases between them. The CDR3 consists of 15 residues. Per germline, CDR1 MGHDK and CDR2 SYGVNS. The CDR3 region has the DNA TGTGCCAGCAGTGAATATGGTGGACTTGGAAACACCATATATTTT. Its protein product is CASSEYGGLGNTIYF.

V gene TRBV13 combines with J gene TRBJ1-2, with D hard to call. The CDR3 extends over 14 amino acids. Deletions cut 10 bases from V and 0 bases from J, with 15 bases between. Germline V gene sequence: CDR1 PRHDT, CDR2 FYEKMQ (reference sequence). In DNA form, the CDR3 reads TGTGCCAACCTCAAACGAAGCTCTAACTATGGCTACACCTTC. Its translation is CANLKRSSNYGYTF.

This sequence joins TRBV14 and TRBJ2-7; no reliable D call. The CDR3 length is 15 residues. CDR1 and CDR2 from the germline V gene are SGHDN and FVKESK. V was clipped by 0 bases and J by 1 base, with 10 bases between them. CDR3 DNA: TGTGCCAGCAGCCAAGAAACGGCAGGTTCCTACGAGCAGTACTTC. This encodes CASSQETAGSYEQYF.

The sample holds a few counts of this clone. This chain uses TRBV5-1 with TRBJ1-2; 7 bases are shared with TRBD1. CDR3 length equals 15 residues. Germline V gene lookup returns CDR1 SGHRS and CDR2 YFSETQ. V was clipped by 0 bases and J by 5 bases; unmatched bases: 7. The CDR3 sequence is CASSLGQGGSYGYTF. In nucleotides, the CDR3 is TGCGCCAGCAGCTTGGGACAGGGCGGGTCTTATGGCTACACCTTC. Supplemented by reference TRBV5-1 and TRBJ1-2, the full variable domain reads KAGVTQTPRYLIKTRGQQVTLSCSPISGHRSVSWYQQTPGQGLQFLFEYFSETQRNKGNFPGRFSGRQFSNSRSEMNVSTLELGDSALYLCASSLGQGGSYGYTFGSGTRLTVV.

The chain carries TRBV2 and TRBJ2-4; a weak D match, TRBD2 (5 bases). The germline CDR1 and CDR2 sequences are SNHLY and FYNNEI. Trimming left V 5 bases short and J 8 bases short, with 13 bases between. The CDR3 totals 13 residues. This chain's CDR3 is CASSRSTGDIQYF. The DNA of the CDR3 is TGTGCCAGCAGTCGATCTACCGGGGACATTCAGTACTTC.

This chain connects TRBV4-2 to TRBJ2-7; 9 positions match TRBD1. CDR1 is LGHNA and CDR2 is YNFKEQ in the germline V gene. Germline trimming cut 0 bases from V and 1 base from J; bases unmatched to any gene: 4. CDR3 length: 16 residues. CDR3 protein: CASSQDAGQGSYEQYF. As DNA, the CDR3 is TGTGCCAGCAGCCAAGATGCGGGACAGGGATCCTACGAGCAGTACTTC.

This chain uses TRBV11-2 with TRBJ2-7; TRBD1 matches 10 bases. Germline CDR1 SGHAT, CDR2 FQNNGV. This CDR3 is built from 15 residues. Losses at the gene ends were 4 bases for V and 0 bases for J; bases not matched to a gene: 3. As DNA, the CDR3 is TGTGCCAGCAGCTGGGGACAGGGGTCCTCCTACGAGCAGTACTTC. Protein product: CASSWGQGSSYEQYF. Supplemented by reference TRBV11-2 and TRBJ2-7, the full variable domain reads EAGVAQSPRYKIIEKRQSVAFWCNPISGHATLYWYQQILGQGPKLLIQFQNNGVVDDSQLPKDRFSAERLKGVDSTLKIQPAKLEDSAVYLCASSWGQGSSYEQYFGPGTRLTVT.

The rearrangement uses TRBV18 and TRBJ1-5; 8 nucleotides align to TRBD1. V was pared by 4 bases and J by 5 bases, with 7 bases of the junction left unmatched. From germline, CDR1 is KGHSH and CDR2 LQKENI. There are 15 residues in the CDR3. The CDR3 DNA follows: TGTGCCAGCTCACGACGACAGGGGATCGATCAGCCCCAGCATTTT. Its translation is CASSRRQGIDQPQHF.

This chain links TRBV28 with TRBJ2-7; 9 bases line up with TRBD1. The CDR3 is made up of 14 amino acids. Unmatched junction bases numbered 1, after V lost 1 base and J lost 3 bases. Germline V gene sequence: CDR1 MDHEN, CDR2 SYDVKM. The CDR3 spells CASSLSGQGYEQYF. The CDR3 DNA reads TGTGCCAGCAGTTTATCGGGACAGGGCTACGAGCAGTACTTC.